Presented here are 20 T cell receptor beta chains from one specimen sequenced in a study of cytomegalovirus exposure and HLA in healthy donors (dated by TCRdb to about 2017). Library generation was performed with the immunoSEQ multiplex PCR assay. For the multiplex PCR, a mixture combining 60 forward primers for TCR Vbeta segments and 13 reverse primers for TCR Jbeta segments was used. The clones in this table, taken by TCRdb from immuneACCESS, are in-frame only. Not every clone is retained; where verified, under half of the shortfall comes from an unresolved V gene, and the cause of the rest is unknown. The sample's own table lists 130,000 to 150,000 clones. The top ten constitute approximately 2.4% of the sample. Source material: PBMCs. The receptors here all came from a man aged 40-49 years in good health and CMV-seronegative.

This rearrangement joins TRBV19 to TRBJ2-4; D remains ambiguous. CDR1 is LNHDA, CDR2 SQIVND, per germline (reference sequence). Trimming took off 5 bases at V and 0 bases at J, with 8 bases between the two ends. This CDR3 comprises 14 residues. The CDR3 loop is CASSSRVAKNIQYF. The CDR3 coding sequence is TGTGCCAGTAGTTCCCGGGTAGCCAAAAACATTCAGTACTTC.

In DNA form, the CDR3 reads TGCGCCAGCAGCTTGGAGTGGGGAGGTCCCTACGAGCAGTACTTC. Translation gives CASSLEWGGPYEQYF. The chain couples TRBV5-1 to TRBJ2-7; possibly TRBD2 for D (6 bases). The CDR3 has 15 residues. Trimming took off 0 bases at V and 2 bases at J, with 12 bases between the two ends. Germline V CDR1 and CDR2: SGHRS, YFSETQ.

The chain is built from TRBV5-1 and TRBJ1-1; 11 bases align to TRBD1. Per germline, CDR1 SGHRS and CDR2 YFSETQ. This CDR3 has 15 amino acids. With V trimmed by 4 bases and J by 4 bases, 6 bases remained unmatched. CDR3 region: CASSITGTGGTEAFF. CDR3 DNA: TGCGCCAGCAGCATCACCGGGACAGGGGGCACTGAAGCTTTCTTT.

This rearrangement joins TRBV7-9 to TRBJ1-2; 8 bases match TRBD1. Trimming cost V 1 base and J 8 bases; bases outside gene matches: 9. Germline CDR1 reads SEHNR; CDR2 reads FQNEAQ (reference sequence). The CDR3 sequence is 15 residues long. The CDR3 nucleotides read TGTGCCAGCAGCTTAGTCCGGACCGGACAGGGAGGCTACACCTTC. Protein sequence: CASSLVRTGQGGYTF.

This rearrangement joins TRBV19 to TRBJ2-5; 7 nucleotides line up with TRBD2. Unmatched junction bases numbered 8, after V lost 6 bases and J lost 4 bases. Germline loops: CDR1 LNHDA, CDR2 SQIVND (reference sequence). The CDR3 is 14 residues long. Written as DNA, the CDR3 is TGTGCCAGTAGAAACGGGGCTAGCGGAGAGACCCAGTACTTC. Encoded protein: CASRNGASGETQYF.

The chain uses TRBV6-5 and TRBJ1-1; 8 nucleotides agree with TRBD1. V lost 5 bases to trimming and J lost 1 base; unmatched junction nucleotides: 3. The germline V gene encodes CDR1 MNHEY and CDR2 SVGAGI. The CDR3 covers 14 residues. CDR3 in DNA: TGTGCCAGCAGTACCGGGACAGGGAACACTGAAGCTTTCTTT. This encodes CASSTGTGNTEAFF.

The J gene is TRBJ2-3, the V gene TRBV4-3; 7 nucleotides line up with TRBD2. With 3 bases clipped from V and 6 bases from J, the junction kept 9 bases outside the gene matches. Germline V gives CDR1 LGHNA, CDR2 YSLEER. CDR3 length: 15 residues. Here the CDR3 reads CASSQVLGGGDTQYF. In DNA, the CDR3 is TGCGCCAGCAGCCAGGTCCTGGGGGGGGGTGATACGCAGTATTTT.

The gene calls are TRBV19 and TRBJ2-7; D might be TRBD1 (6 bases). V lost 6 bases to trimming and J lost 4 bases, with 16 bases between them. The V gene's germline CDR1 is LNHDA and CDR2 SQIVND (reference sequence). The CDR3 is made up of 14 amino acids. CDR3 loop: CASSRGVGSYEQYF. CDR3 in DNA: TGTGCCAGTAGCAGGGGAGTGGGGTCTTACGAGCAGTACTTC.

This chain links TRBV6-5 with TRBJ1-2; D is ambiguous. Germline CDR1 and CDR2: MNHEY and SVGAGI. The ends were cut back, 7 bases at V and 5 bases at J, with 14 bases in the middle. The CDR3 runs to 13 residues. The CDR3 DNA reads TGTGCCAGCAAAGTCCGGGAGGGTTATGGCTACACCTTC. It yields the protein CASKVREGYGYTF.

The chain combines TRBV12-5 with TRBJ1-1; no definite D call. Per the germline V gene, CDR1 is LGHNT and CDR2 is FRNRAP. With 1 base removed from V and 11 bases from J, the gap between germline ends came to 11 bases. The CDR3 length is 12 residues. The chain's CDR3 is CASGLDITQAFF. CDR3 in DNA: TGTGCTAGTGGTTTGGACATCACCCAGGCTTTCTTT.

The rearrangement joins TRBV5-1 to TRBJ1-3; unclear D gene. Trimming took off 0 bases at V and 4 bases at J, with 11 bases between the two ends. CDR3 length: 15 amino acids. Germline V CDR1 and CDR2: SGHRS, YFSETQ. CDR3 in amino acids: CASSLAGVSGNTIYF. The CDR3 nucleotides read TGCGCCAGCAGCTTGGCCGGGGTGTCCGGAAACACCATATATTTT.

The chain recombines TRBV9 with TRBJ2-3; 9 nucleotides align to TRBD2. J lost 1 base, V lost 0 bases, and 6 bases had no gene match. CDR1 and CDR2 from the germline V gene are SGDLS and YYNGEE. The CDR3 is 17 residues long. The CDR3 protein is CASSVGSGGPRTDTQYF. The CDR3 bases are TGTGCCAGCAGCGTAGGAAGCGGGGGGCCTCGCACAGATACGCAGTATTTT.

V and J are TRBV7-9 and TRBJ2-2; 9 positions match TRBD2. Per the germline V gene, CDR1 is SEHNR and CDR2 is FQNEAQ (reference sequence). V trimming: 11 bases; J trimming: 1 base; junction bases outside the gene matches: 11. This CDR3 region has 16 residues. The CDR3 DNA reads as TGTGCCCTTGTTCAGGCTAGCGGGGAGAACACCGGGGAGCTGTTTTTT. As protein: CALVQASGENTGELFF.

The chain uses TRBV11-2 and TRBJ2-7, with D possibly being TRBD1 (6 bases). Between the trimmed V and J ends, which lost 3 bases and 6 bases, there was a span of 15 bases. Looked up from germline, CDR1 is SGHAT and CDR2 is FQNNGV. The CDR3 extends over 14 amino acids. CDR3 DNA: TGTGCCAGCAGCTTGGGGGCTAGCCCTTTCGAGCAGTACTTC. This gives the protein CASSLGASPFEQYF.

The chain uses TRBV28 and TRBJ2-5, with D tentatively TRBD2 (6 bases). Germline V gene data show CDR1 as MDHEN and CDR2 as SYDVKM. Between the trimmed V and J ends, which lost 3 bases and 1 base, there was a span of 6 bases. This CDR3 contains 13 residues. The DNA for the CDR3 is TGTGCCAGCAGTTTGGGGGGCCAAGAGACCCAGTACTTC. This gives the protein CASSLGGQETQYF.

V gene TRBV29-1 combines with J gene TRBJ2-3; a weak D match, TRBD1 (5 bases). The CDR3 covers 17 residues. V was trimmed by 8 bases and J by 0 bases, leaving 24 bases between them. Germline CDR1 reads SQVTM; CDR2 reads ANQGSEA. CDR3 nucleotide sequence: TGCAGCATCCGCATGACAGACACTGTCTTGAGCACAGATACGCAGTATTTT. Amino acid sequence: CSIRMTDTVLSTDTQYF.

The chain combines TRBV2 with TRBJ2-3; 8 bases agree with TRBD1. The CDR3 runs to 15 residues. V dropped 5 bases and J dropped 3; count of bases not matched to a gene: 7. Germline loops: CDR1 SNHLY, CDR2 FYNNEI. The CDR3 region is CASSKTGARTDTQYF. CDR3 nucleotide sequence: TGTGCCAGCAGTAAGACAGGGGCAAGGACAGATACGCAGTATTTT.

The genes are TRBV7-9 and TRBJ2-1; 9 bases match TRBD2. This CDR3 comprises 15 residues. From germline, CDR1 is SEHNR and CDR2 FQNEAQ (reference sequence). V dropped 1 base and J dropped 5; count of bases not matched to a gene: 3. The CDR3 loop reads CASSLGAGGDNEQFF. CDR3 coding DNA: TGTGCCAGCAGCTTAGGAGCGGGGGGAGACAATGAGCAGTTCTTC.

CDR3 DNA sequence: TGTGCCAGCAGTGAATGGGGGGACGAGGGCTACACCTTC. Translation gives CASSEWGDEGYTF. The V gene is TRBV6-1, the J gene TRBJ1-2; D might be TRBD1 (5 bases). Germline CDR1 MNHNS, CDR2 SASEGT. The CDR3 covers 13 residues. Trimming pared 2 bases from V and 8 bases from J, leaving 12 bases between.

The rearrangement joins TRBV7-8 to TRBJ1-3; no definite D call. Trimming left V 3 bases short and J 4 bases short, with 13 bases between. The CDR3 consists of 15 residues. CDR1 and CDR2 (germline): SGHVS, FQNEAQ. Here the CDR3 reads CASSFPYGAGNTIYF. Written as DNA, the CDR3 is TGTGCCAGCAGCTTCCCCTACGGAGCCGGAAACACCATATATTTT.